This T cell receptor beta chain was recovered during a study of technical replicates of blood from several donors. The CDR3 runs to 13 residues. Germline CDR1 GTSNPN, CDR2 SVGIG (reference sequence). The V segment lost 8 bases and the J segment 6 bases; nucleotides outside the gene matches: 7. Measured with immunoSEQ multiplex PCR; TCRdb has only the in-frame clones, and not every one. The sample consists of 70,000 to 90,000 clones, roughly 94% of them appearing once. The receptor was isolated from a human donor in good health. The sequencing sample was made of T cells isolated from PBMCs. The chain links TRBV30 to TRBJ1-1; 12 nucleotides align to TRBD1. The CDR3 reads CAGTGGWGAEAFF. CDR3 bases: TGTGCCGGGACAGGGGGCTGGGGTGCTGAAGCTTTCTTT.